The sequence of this T cell receptor beta chain was determined in a study of early T cells in non-severe SARS-CoV-2 infection. In the study overall: Sequencing targeted bulk RNA from unsorted whole blood, leaving chains unpaired.

A note on this clonotype: Its antigen is not identified.

Study-level points and caveats: VDJdb-based matching was biased toward anti-spike CD8 responses and missed private and CD4 specificities.

Trimming removed 6 bases at V and 8 bases at J, with 16 bases between. Germline values: CDR1 LNHDA, CDR2 SQIVND (reference sequence). The CDR3 runs 13 residues. Attachment of unique molecular identifiers to individual cDNA molecules was performed. One entry per CDR3 protein, called by TCRdb with MiXCR from the 5' RACE reads. The sample lists about 110,000 distinct CDR3 sequences, around an eighth occurring once. V is TRBV19 and J is TRBJ1-2, with D unclear. This clonotype was sampled from an adult who was a healthcare worker with PCR-confirmed SARS-CoV-2 infection or an uninfected control (not recorded which). The sequenced material came from whole blood. The CDR3 sequence: CASRSGQAVGYTF. The CDR3, as DNA: TGTGCCAGTAGAAGCGGGCAGGCAGTCGGCTACACCTTC.